The present TCR beta chain was sequenced within a study of T cell responses to AZD1222 COVID-19 vaccine. Study details: Second-dose schedules of about 4 or about 12 weeks were combined. General study findings and limits: As reported, nearly half of all spike-specific TCRs target variant regions that are unmutated. Clonal diversity may have been underestimated in mostly white British donors. The number of AZD1222 recipients seropositive at baseline was only 5 to 7.

TCRdb's copy holds only in-frame clones and misses some; the assay was immunoSEQ multiplex PCR. The sample has 140,000 to 150,000 clones, roughly 85% seen once. The ends were cut back, 5 bases at V and 6 bases at J, with 17 bases in the middle. CDR1 MNHEY and CDR2 SVGAGI come from the germline V gene. The CDR3 is 15 amino acids. This clone was picked up a small number of times. As yet, its antigen is unknown. This specimen was peripheral blood, taken on day 0 of AZD1222 vaccination. This TCR was sampled from an adult in good health. The chain has TRBV6-5 and TRBJ1-5; TRBD1 might be the D (5 bases). The CDR3 DNA is TGTGCCAGCAGTCAACGGATAGGGGATGGTCAGCCCCAGCATTTT. Protein: CASSQRIGDGQPQHF.